The source of this T cell receptor beta chain is a study of T cells in Graves' hyperthyroidism and ophthalmopathy. Germline V gene data show CDR1 as SEHNR and CDR2 as FQNEAQ (reference sequence). CDR3 size: 15 residues. Germline trimming cut 5 bases from V and 5 bases from J; bases unmatched to any gene: 10. Not enrolled were patients with uncontrolled infection, other autoimmune disease, pregnancy or lactation. Amplified TCR beta CDR3 regions came from RNA transcripts. The primer set for the first-round RT-PCR of the TCR CDR3 was HTBI. TCRdb recomputed calls from the multiplex PCR reads with MiXCR, one row per CDR3 protein. In the table there are about 660,000 distinct CDR3 sequences, nearly 45% of which are singletons. As to this clonotype: No antigen is known for it.

General study findings and limits: Blood samples included most of the expanded thyroid clonotypes exceeding 0.001. Classification by a 13 V-J model distinguished ophthalmopathy from stable hyperthyroidism.

This clonotype was obtained from an adult man with Graves' disease, either hyperthyroidism or ophthalmopathy (not recorded which). The chain couples TRBV7-9 to TRBJ1-2, with TRBD1 matching over 8 bases. The sequencing sample was made of peripheral blood or thyroid tissue (not recorded which). The CDR3 DNA sequence: TGTGCCAGCAGCCTAAGATCAGGGGGCGTTTATGGCTACACCTTC. It is translated as CASSLRSGGVYGYTF.